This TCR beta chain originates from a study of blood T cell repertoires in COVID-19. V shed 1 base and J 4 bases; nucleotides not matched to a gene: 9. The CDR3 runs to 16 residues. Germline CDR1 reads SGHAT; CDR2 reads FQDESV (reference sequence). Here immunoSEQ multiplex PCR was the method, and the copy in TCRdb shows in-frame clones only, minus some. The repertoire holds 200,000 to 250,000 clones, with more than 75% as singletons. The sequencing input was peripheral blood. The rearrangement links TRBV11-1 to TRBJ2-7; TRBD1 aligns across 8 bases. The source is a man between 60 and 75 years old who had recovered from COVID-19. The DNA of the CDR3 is TGTGCCAGCAGCTTAGGAGCCGGGACAGGTGGATACGAGCAGTACTTC. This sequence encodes CASSLGAGTGGYEQYF.